This T cell receptor (beta chain) was captured by sequencing in a study of shared clonotypes between healthy human individuals. Germline CDR1 reads SEHNR; CDR2 reads FQNEAQ (reference sequence). Trimming shortened V by 1 base and J by 4 bases, and 14 bases separated the two germline ends. This CDR3 comprises 16 residues. Several immunoSEQ 96-well plates shared each subset's DNA, each plate a replicate. Here immunoSEQ multiplex PCR was the method, and the copy in TCRdb shows in-frame clones only, minus some. The repertoire includes more than 1,200,000 clones, approximately 98.5% of them detected once, and around 0.33% sits in the top ten.

Input material: naive CD4+ T cells sorted from blood. Subset denoted: CD45RA+ positively selected. V usage is TRBV7-9 and J usage is TRBJ1-3, with D possibly TRBD1 on 6 matching bases. The source is a man younger than 45 in good health. The CDR3 is CASSLVGDKSGNTIYF. CDR3 bases: TGTGCCAGCAGCTTAGTAGGGGACAAATCCGGAAACACCATATATTTT.